A selection of T cell receptor beta chains follows, all from one sample in a study of blood T cell repertoires in COVID-19. Produced via immunoSEQ multiplex PCR; TCRdb's table is partial and in-frame only. The sample has 300,000 to 400,000 clones, around 86% seen once. The sequencing input was peripheral blood. The receptors stem from a woman in her 50s with COVID-19, enrolled during active disease. Both conserved end residues are part of each CDR3. D genes are given only for firm matches. Some rows have no size entry. The others give once, few or many, or a class for an expanded clone.

>NA|TRBV12-3/TRBV12-4|NA|TRBJ1-2|13
CASSLGTDYGYTF
TGTGCCAGCAGTTTAGGGACAGACTATGGCTACACCTTC
>TRBD1|TRBV6-5|few|TRBJ1-1|15
CASSYAGQGNTEAFF
TGTGCCAGCAGTTACGCCGGACAGGGGAACACTGAAGCTTTCTTT
>TRBD2|TRBV7-9|NA|TRBJ2-1|16
CASSLVGLAEYNEQFF
TGTGCCAGCAGTTTGGTCGGCCTAGCGGAATACAATGAGCAGTTCTTC
>TRBD2|TRBV11-3|NA|TRBJ2-5|15
CASSLATSGRETQYF
TGTGCCAGCAGCCTTGCGACTAGCGGGAGAGAGACCCAGTACTTC
>TRBD2|TRBV4-1|NA|TRBJ2-3|16
CASSLGDYTSTDTQYF
TGCGCCAGCAGCCTCGGGGACTACACAAGCACAGATACGCAGTATTTT
>NA|TRBV6-2/TRBV6-3|NA|TRBJ2-7|15
CASSSPWTGSYEQYF
TGTGCCAGCAGTTCCCCCTGGACCGGGAGCTACGAGCAGTACTTC
>NA|TRBV7-9|NA|TRBJ1-2|15
CASSLAAGVVYGYTF
TGTGCCAGCAGCTTAGCTGCAGGGGTGGTCTATGGCTACACCTTC
>TRBD2|TRBV4-1|NA|TRBJ2-2|18
CASSQGVSGSFYTGELFF
TGCGCCAGCAGCCAAGGGGTTAGCGGGAGTTTTTACACCGGGGAGCTGTTTTTT
>NA|TRBV6-6|NA|TRBJ1-2|14
CASRAGAERYGYTF
TGTGCCAGCAGAGCAGGAGCGGAAAGGTATGGCTACACCTTC
>NA|TRBV18|NA|TRBJ1-2|14
CASSPNGGQNGYTF
TGTGCCAGCTCACCCAACGGGGGGCAAAATGGCTACACCTTC